Each of the 12 T cell receptor beta chains below was sequenced from the same sample in a study of human T cells and chemical hapten exposure. In TCRdb, the RACE reads were re-called with MiXCR into one record per CDR3 protein. This sample carries about 90,000 distinct CDR3 sequences, approximately 11% of them seen once, and the ten largest clones take approximately 1.1%. Time point defined: patch test 3, about 24 weeks after DPC sensitization. As to treatment: therapeutic diphenylcyclopropenone sensitization with weekly scalp DPC. The material was whole blood, obtained in connection with sensitization to the hapten diphenylcyclopropenone (DPC). The receptors derive from a woman in her 30s with alopecia areata. Some clones in this sample may be carry-over from other donors' samples.

This clonotype occurred many times. The chain links TRBV29-1 to TRBJ2-2; possible D gene TRBD1, 6 bases. The CDR3 length is 13 residues. V was shortened by 5 bases and J by 6 bases, with 13 bases between the two germline ends. In germline, CDR1 is SQVTM, CDR2 ANQGSEA. CDR3 nucleotide sequence: TGCAGCGTTACAAGACAGGTCTCCGGGGAGCTGTTTTTT. The encoded protein is CSVTRQVSGELFF.

The genes are TRBV6-5 and TRBJ1-5, with 8 positions matching TRBD1. From germline, CDR1 is MNHEY and CDR2 SVGAGI. The CDR3 has 15 residues. V gave up 5 bases and J gave up 4 bases; unmatched junction bases: 7. The CDR3 DNA reads as TGTGCCAGCAGTATAGACAGGGGCAAAAATCAGCCCCAGCATTTT. Protein product: CASSIDRGKNQPQHF.

This clonotype appeared many times. The chain recombines TRBV4-1 with TRBJ2-1; 9 nucleotides align to TRBD2. Germline V gene sequence: CDR1 MGHRA, CDR2 YSYEKL. V lost 4 bases, J lost 8 bases, and 9 bases stayed unmatched. This CDR3 is 15 amino acids long. Here the CDR3 DNA reads TGCGCCAGCAGCCTAACTTTAGCGGGAGTCGATGAGCAGTTCTTC. Encoded protein: CASSLTLAGVDEQFF.

V and J are TRBV28 and TRBJ2-5; tentative D call: TRBD1 (5 bases). From germline, CDR1 is MDHEN and CDR2 SYDVKM. V lost 6 bases and J lost 3, with 11 bases in between. The CDR3 loop spans 13 amino acids. The CDR3 protein is CASSRTGEETQYF. CDR3 nucleotides: TGTGCCAGCAGCCGAACAGGTGAAGAGACCCAGTACTTC.

This clonotype was observed a handful of times. The chain joins TRBV7-2 to TRBJ2-5, with D perhaps TRBD2 (6 bases). V was trimmed by 6 bases and J by 5 bases, leaving 22 bases between them. Per the germline V gene, CDR1 is SGHTA and CDR2 is FQGNSA. CDR3 length equals 16 residues. The CDR3, as DNA: TGTGCCAGCAGTTTCGGGGGATCATCGAGGAGGGAGACCCAGTACTTC. It yields the protein CASSFGGSSRRETQYF. The full variable domain, in which reference TRBV7-2 and TRBJ2-5 provide the parts outside the CDR3, is GAGVSQSPSNKVTEKGKDVELRCDPISGHTALYWYRQSLGQGLEFLIYFQGNSAPDKSGLPSDRFSAERTGGSVSTLTIQRTQQEDSAVYLCASSFGGSSRRETQYFGPGTRLLVL.

With regard to this clonotype: A single base separates this from a much larger clone, so it may be a read error. The chain is built from TRBV3-1 and TRBJ2-1, with D unresolved. CDR1 LGHDT and CDR2 YNNKEL come from the germline V gene (reference sequence). The CDR3 loop spans 12 amino acids. Trimming stripped 5 bases from V and 8 bases from J, with 10 bases between. DNA of the CDR3: TGTGCCAGCAGCTACGATCCCGATGAGCAGTTCTTC. Its protein is CASSYDPDEQFF.

This clonotype was observed at least ten times. The chain uses TRBV10-3 and TRBJ2-2; 11 positions agree with TRBD2. Trimming at V came to 4 bases and at J to 7 bases, leaving 5 bases not matched to a gene. CDR3 length equals 15 residues. Germline loops: CDR1 ENHRY, CDR2 SYGVKD. CDR3 region: CAISVAGGTLGELFF. The CDR3 coding sequence is TGTGCCATCAGTGTAGCGGGAGGGACGCTCGGGGAGCTGTTTTTT.

The sample holds many counts of this clonotype. V gene TRBV4-1 combines with J gene TRBJ1-5; TRBD1 might be the D (5 bases). Between the trimmed V and J ends, which lost 6 bases and 0 bases, there was a span of 21 bases. From germline, CDR1 is MGHRA and CDR2 YSYEKL. The CDR3 contains 18 residues. The CDR3 is CASSAGTGPLYSNQPQHF. CDR3 coding DNA: TGCGCCAGCAGTGCCGGCACAGGCCCCCTTTATAGCAATCAGCCCCAGCATTTT.

This chain uses TRBV5-5 with TRBJ2-7; tentative D call: TRBD1 (5 bases). V lost 0 bases, J lost 2 bases, and 12 bases lay in between. The CDR3 contains 15 residues. CDR1 is SGHKS, CDR2 YYEKEE, per germline (reference sequence). The CDR3 loop reads CASSLGAGPTYEQYF. Written as DNA, the CDR3 is TGTGCCAGCAGCTTGGGGGCAGGGCCAACCTACGAGCAGTACTTC.

V and J are TRBV12-5 and TRBJ2-1, with D perhaps matching TRBD1 (6 bases). The V end lost 1 base, the J end lost 12 bases, and 16 bases lay between the germline ends. The CDR3 covers 14 residues. CDR1 LGHNT and CDR2 FRNRAP come from the germline V gene. The CDR3 spells CASGLGNRAEAQFF. The CDR3 DNA follows: TGTGCTAGTGGTTTGGGGAACAGGGCCGAGGCGCAGTTCTTC.

This clonotype was counted many times. The rearrangement links TRBV6-5 to TRBJ1-1; possible D gene TRBD1, 5 bases. The CDR3 extends over 14 amino acids. Trimming left V 3 bases short and J 5 bases short, with 13 bases between. Germline loops: CDR1 MNHEY, CDR2 SVGAGI. The CDR3 sequence is CASSYGGSRTEAFF. CDR3 sequence (DNA): TGTGCCAGCAGTTATGGGGGGTCGCGGACTGAAGCTTTCTTT.

The chain joins TRBV11-3 to TRBJ2-1; D perhaps matches TRBD2 (6 bases). Germline V gene data show CDR1 as SGHNT and CDR2 as YENEEA. V shed 1 base and J shed 5 bases, with 12 bases lying between them. CDR3 length: 15 residues. The CDR3 DNA reads as TGTGCCAGCAGCTTAGGGGGAGCGGGCCACAATGAGCAGTTCTTC. Translation: CASSLGGAGHNEQFF. Full variable domain (remainder filled in from reference TRBV11-3 and TRBJ2-1): EAGVVQSPRYKIIEKKQPVAFWCNPISGHNTLYWYLQNLGQGPELLIRYENEEAVDDSQLPKDRFSAERLKGVDSTLKIQPAELGDSAVYLCASSLGGAGHNEQFFGPGTRLTVL.